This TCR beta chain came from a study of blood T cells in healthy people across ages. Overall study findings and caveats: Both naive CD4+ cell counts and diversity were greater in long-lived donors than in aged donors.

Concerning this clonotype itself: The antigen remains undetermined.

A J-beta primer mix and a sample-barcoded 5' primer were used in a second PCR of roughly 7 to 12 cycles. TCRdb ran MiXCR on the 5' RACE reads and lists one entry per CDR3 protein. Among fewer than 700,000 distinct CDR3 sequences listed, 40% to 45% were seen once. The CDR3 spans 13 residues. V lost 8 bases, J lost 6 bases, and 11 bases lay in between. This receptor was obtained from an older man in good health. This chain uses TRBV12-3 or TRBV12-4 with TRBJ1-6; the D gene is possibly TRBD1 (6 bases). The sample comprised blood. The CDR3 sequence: CASGRTVNSPLHF. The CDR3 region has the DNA TGTGCCAGCGGGAGGACAGTTAATTCACCCCTCCACTTT.